A selection of T cell receptor beta chains follows, all from one sample in a study of shared clonotypes between healthy human individuals. Measured with immunoSEQ multiplex PCR; TCRdb has only the in-frame clones, and not every one. The sample shows around 1.9 million clones, approximately 92% of them seen only once. Sequences were obtained from naive CD8+ T cells from PBMCs. All receptors come from a man in his late teens or twenties in good health. Some clones in this sample may be carry-over from other donors' samples. Each CDR3 is given with its conserved first and last residue. The D gene is left open where the match is weak.

D gene	V gene	J gene	CDR3 DNA	CDR3 protein
NA	TRBV28	TRBJ2-7	TGTGCCAGCAGTTCCCCCCATGCGGGGCACTACGAGCAGTACTTC	CASSSPHAGHYEQYF
TRBD2	TRBV7-9	TRBJ2-1	TGTGCCAGCAGCTTACTAGCGGGGTACAATGAGCAGTTCTTC	CASSLLAGYNEQFF
NA	TRBV19	TRBJ2-3	TGTGCCAGTAGTCCCACACCACTCTACCTTGAGACTTCGGGGAGCGATACGCAGTATTTT	CASSPTPLYLETSGSDTQYF
TRBD2	TRBV5-5	TRBJ2-3	TGTGCCAGCAGCTTAAGTCAGGGCGGGAGAGACACAGATACGCAGTATTTT	CASSLSQGGRDTDTQYF
NA	TRBV20-1	TRBJ2-5	TGCAGCGCCCGGTGGGGAGAGACCCAGTACTTC	CSARWGETQYF
NA	TRBV9	TRBJ2-1	TGTGCCAGCAGCGCCTATCCCGGACTGAGCAACAATGAGCAGTTCTTC	CASSAYPGLSNNEQFF
NA	TRBV27	TRBJ2-7	TGTGCCAGCAGTCACACAGCCGACTCCTACGAGCAGTACTTC	CASSHTADSYEQYF
TRBD1	TRBV10-3	TRBJ1-2	TGTGCCATCAGTGAACGCCGAAGGGGGGAGGGGGACAGGGAGGCGAGGCTCGGCTACACCTTC	CAISERRRGEGDREARLGYTF
TRBD2	TRBV5-1	TRBJ2-1	TGCGCCAGCAGCTTCCGATCAGCGGGAGTCCTCAATGAGCAGTTCTTC	CASSFRSAGVLNEQFF
TRBD1	TRBV4-2	TRBJ1-1	TGTGCCAGCAGCCAAGATGCGGCAGGGGGGCACACTGAAGCTTTCTTT	CASSQDAAGGHTEAFF